These 14 T cell receptor beta chains share one sample of origin, sequenced in a study of shared clonotypes between healthy human individuals. The repertoire was sequenced with immunoSEQ multiplex PCR; TCRdb's copy has only in-frame clones and lacks some. The sample has about 680,000 clones, about 90% seen once. Terminally differentiated effector memory CD45RA+ cells were left out of the naive CD8 fraction, which was CD45RO-negative and positively selected for CCR7. Specimen: naive CD8+ T cells sorted from blood. The receptor source for this set is a man aged 25-45 years in good health.

The CDR3 DNA is TGTGCCAGCAGCGTAGAGACAGGCGACTACAATGAGCAGTTCTTC. Translation: CASSVETGDYNEQFF. This sequence joins TRBV9 and TRBJ2-1; perhaps TRBD1 as D (6 bases). Germline assignment: CDR1 SGDLS and CDR2 YYNGEE. This CDR3 is 15 amino acids long. Trimming shortened V by 0 bases and J by 3 bases, and 10 bases separated the two germline ends.

The chain joins TRBV27 to TRBJ2-1, with TRBD1 identical over 11 bases. CDR1 is MNHEY and CDR2 is SMNVEV in the germline V gene (reference sequence). This CDR3 has 16 amino acids. Trimming removed 5 bases from V and 7 bases from J; junction bases left unmatched: 10. DNA of the CDR3: TGTGCCAGCAGTCCGACCGGGACAGGGGGGGGTAATGAGCAGTTCTTC. This codes for CASSPTGTGGGNEQFF.

The chain uses TRBV19 and TRBJ1-2; D gene ambiguous. V was trimmed by 5 bases and J by 7 bases, leaving 8 bases between them. Germline lookup yields CDR1 LNHDA and CDR2 SQIVND (reference sequence). The CDR3 length is 11 residues. The CDR3 nucleotides are TGTGCCAGTAGTCGGGGAGGTGGCTACACCTTC. Translating it yields CASSRGGGYTF.

V gene TRBV10-3 combines with J gene TRBJ2-7, with D perhaps given as TRBD1 or TRBD2 (5 bases each). CDR1 and CDR2 (germline): ENHRY, SYGVKD. The CDR3 has 11 amino acids. Between the trimmed V and J ends, which lost 11 bases and 1 base, there was a span of 9 bases. The CDR3 DNA follows: TGTGCCTCAGAGGGGTCCTACGAGCAGTACTTC. Translating it yields CASEGSYEQYF.

The chain has TRBV29-1 and TRBJ2-1; 10 positions agree with TRBD2. Germline V gene data show CDR1 as SQVTM and CDR2 as ANQGSEA. The CDR3 length is 17 residues. The J segment lost 3 bases and the V segment lost 1 base, leaving 9 bases of the junction unmatched. The CDR3 DNA follows: TGCAGCGTTGAAGGCCTCTTACTAGCGGGAAACTACAATGAGCAGTTCTTC. Amino acid sequence: CSVEGLLLAGNYNEQFF.

The rearrangement joins TRBV6-5 to TRBJ1-3; TRBD1 matches at 7 bases. The germline CDR1 and CDR2 sequences are MNHEY and SVGAGI. V shed 4 bases and J 4 bases; nucleotides not matched to a gene: 4. The CDR3 sequence is 14 residues long. For the CDR3, the DNA is TGTGCCAGCAGTTTTCAGGGACAGGGAAACACCATATATTTT. It encodes CASSFQGQGNTIYF.

This chain uses TRBV10-1 with TRBJ2-3; the D gene is possibly TRBD1 (6 bases). The germline V and J ends were trimmed by 3 bases and 2 bases, with 9 bases remaining between them. This CDR3 comprises 14 residues. The V gene's germline CDR1 is WNHNN and CDR2 SYGVQD (reference sequence). The DNA for the CDR3 is TGCGCCAGCAGTGAAGACAGGACCACAGATACGCAGTATTTT. It specifies CASSEDRTTDTQYF.

The chain recombines TRBV9 with TRBJ2-2; D not certain. Germline V gives CDR1 SGDLS, CDR2 YYNGEE. With 5 bases removed from V and 0 bases from J, the gap between germline ends came to 2 bases. This CDR3 comprises 12 residues. CDR3 residues: CASRANTGELFF. CDR3 in DNA: TGTGCCAGCAGAGCGAACACCGGGGAGCTGTTTTTT.

The genes are TRBV7-9 and TRBJ2-7; D might be TRBD1 or TRBD2, each matching 5 bases. The V end was cut by 0 bases, the J end by 2 bases, with 17 bases between. The length of the CDR3 is 17 residues. CDR1 is SEHNR, CDR2 FQNEAQ, per germline (reference sequence). The CDR3 region has the DNA TGTGCCAGCAGCTTAGCGGGGGAGTGGCAGGCGCCCTACGAGCAGTACTTC. It codes for CASSLAGEWQAPYEQYF.

This clone was found a few times. The gene calls are TRBV4-1 and TRBJ2-1; maybe TRBD2 (5 bases). The ends were cut back, 1 base at V and 8 bases at J, with 6 bases in the middle. This CDR3 is built from 12 residues. Germline CDR1 MGHRA, CDR2 YSYEKL. CDR3 region: CASSQAGDEQFF. The DNA of the CDR3 is TGCGCCAGCAGCCAAGCCGGGGATGAGCAGTTCTTC.

This clone was recorded only once. The chain carries TRBV11-2 and TRBJ1-2; 7 nucleotides line up with TRBD1. Germline lookup yields CDR1 SGHAT and CDR2 FQNNGV. The CDR3 has 15 amino acids. The trim removed 5 bases at V and 6 bases at J, leaving 12 bases unmatched. In nucleotides, the CDR3 is TGTGCCAGCAGCCCCTCCGACGGGCAGGGGGATGGCTACACCTTC. Translation gives CASSPSDGQGDGYTF.

This chain links TRBV28 with TRBJ2-3; no definite D call. Germline V gene sequence: CDR1 MDHEN, CDR2 SYDVKM. V was cut by 6 bases and J by 7 bases, with 11 bases left in between. The CDR3 is 12 residues long. CDR3 coding DNA: TGTGCCAGCAGCCCAATAATCTATACGCAGTATTTT. It is translated as CASSPIIYTQYF.

V gene TRBV19 combines with J gene TRBJ2-1, with D unclear. Germline V gives CDR1 LNHDA, CDR2 SQIVND (reference sequence). Trimming left V 7 bases short and J 6 bases short, with 10 bases between. The CDR3 runs to 12 residues. The CDR3 reads CASISVFNEQFF. DNA for the CDR3: TGTGCCAGTATTTCGGTTTTCAATGAGCAGTTCTTC.

J is TRBJ2-1 and V is TRBV2; D is ambiguous. CDR3 size: 14 residues. V was pared by 9 bases and J by 0 bases, with 12 bases between. The V gene's germline CDR1 is SNHLY and CDR2 FYNNEI. The CDR3 here is CARLSSNSYNEQFF. The DNA for the CDR3 is TGTGCCAGACTTTCCTCAAACTCCTACAATGAGCAGTTCTTC.